This T cell receptor (beta chain) was captured in a study of blood T cell repertoires in COVID-19. On the study more broadly: The United States, Italy and Spain were the sources of the acute and convalescent COVID-19 samples. Nucleic acid was either cDNA or gDNA, and it came from T cells, B-cell-depleted T cells, or PBMCs.

Authors' analysis steps: Nucleated cell counts were estimated from reference gene primer amplification. The protocol was immunoSEQ multiplex PCR, while the TCRdb copy is restricted to in-frame clones and leaves out a portion. Clonal size and the V and J genes are those of that table, whereas D and trimming came from the DNA. The table records 100,000 to 120,000 clones, 76% of them present only once. This receptor was identified in a woman older than 75 with acute or convalescent COVID-19. Sequencing input: peripheral blood.

The CDR3 DNA follows: TGCGCCAGCAGCCGGGGAGCGGGATTTGAGCAGTTCTTC. Translation gives CASSRGAGFEQFF. The V and J genes are TRBV5-1 and TRBJ2-1, with 7 nucleotides matching TRBD2. The V gene end was trimmed by 4 bases and the J gene end by 9 bases; junction bases not matched to a gene: 7. Germline values: CDR1 SGHRS, CDR2 YFSETQ. The CDR3 spans 13 residues.